This T cell receptor (beta chain) was captured in a study of beta chain features in type 1 diabetes. Trimming shortened V by 4 bases and J by 1 base, and 22 bases separated the two germline ends. Germline V lookup: CDR1 SQVTM, CDR2 ANQGSEA. This CDR3 has 17 amino acids. Study results and caveats: Lower insertion and higher deletion counts appeared at VDJ junctions in type 1 diabetes patients. Shortening of TCRB CDR3s, moderate but significant, appeared in all four CD4+ subsets of Type 1 diabetes patients.

This clone has just a few counts. Its antigen is unknown. The sequenced template was cDNA made from the entire isolated RNA. The average read count of naive, central memory and regulatory T cell samples was some 3.9 million. Measured with immunoSEQ multiplex PCR; TCRdb has only the in-frame clones, and not every one. Counted here are 400,000 or so clones, roughly 12% occurring once; the ten biggest clones make up 0.008% to 0.011%. V usage is TRBV29-1 and J usage is TRBJ1-1; D is unresolved. The sample taken for sequencing was naive CD4+ T cells from blood. The source of this sequence is a woman younger than 35 with type 1 diabetes. DNA of the CDR3: TGCAGCGTTGGCCCCCCCTTTTGGGCGGGTACGAACACTGAAGCTTTCTTT. Translation: CSVGPPFWAGTNTEAFF.